The 17 T cell receptor beta chains listed next were all sequenced from one sample in a study of blood T cell repertoires in COVID-19. TCRdb's copy holds only in-frame clones and misses some; the assay was immunoSEQ multiplex PCR. The data contain around 170,000 clones, less than 90% of them seen just once; the ten biggest clones take up approximately 8%. The sample comprised PBMCs or T cells enriched from blood (not recorded which). All receptors come from a woman aged 50 to 60 who had recovered from COVID-19.

This clone has just a few counts. The chain couples TRBV7-9 to TRBJ2-7; 10 nucleotides agree with TRBD2. The ends lost 5 bases at V and 6 bases at J; junction bases unmatched: 4. The CDR3 covers 13 residues. Germline V gene data show CDR1 as SEHNR and CDR2 as FQNEAQ (reference sequence). This chain's CDR3 is CASSERGGREQYF. DNA for the CDR3: TGTGCCAGCAGCGAGCGGGGGGGCCGCGAGCAGTACTTC.

The CDR3: CASSFSGLRQPQHF. CDR3 bases: TGTGCCAGCAGTTTCTCGGGGTTGAGGCAGCCCCAGCATTTT. This sequence joins TRBV28 and TRBJ1-5; D gene unclear. CDR3 length: 14 residues. Germline V gives CDR1 MDHEN, CDR2 SYDVKM. V was shortened by 3 bases and J by 7 bases, with 13 bases between the two germline ends.

V usage is TRBV5-5 and J usage is TRBJ2-3, with 9 bases aligning to TRBD2. The CDR3 spans 16 residues. Per the germline V gene, CDR1 is SGHKS and CDR2 is YYEKEE (reference sequence). After removal of 0 bases from V and 2 bases from J, the junction contained 4 bases not matched to a gene. CDR3 coding DNA: TGTGCCAGCAGCTTGGGGGTAGCGGGAGCCACAGATACGCAGTATTTT. This sequence encodes CASSLGVAGATDTQYF. The full variable domain, completed using reference TRBV5-5 and TRBJ2-3, is DAGVTQSPTHLIKTRGQQVTLRCSPISGHKSVSWYQQVLGQGPQFIFQYYEKEERGRGNFPDRFSARQFPNYSSELNVNALLLGDSALYLCASSLGVAGATDTQYFGPGTRLTVL.

The chain joins TRBV12-3 or TRBV12-4 to TRBJ1-2; weak D call: TRBD1 (6 bases). This CDR3 has 13 residues. Trimming took off 5 bases at V and 4 bases at J, with 11 bases between the two ends. The CDR3 here is CASSRQAPYGYTF. For the CDR3, the DNA is TGTGCCAGCAGTAGACAGGCCCCCTATGGCTACACCTTC.

The rearrangement joins TRBV19 to TRBJ1-1, with TRBD1 as a possible D gene (6 bases). Deletions cut 3 bases from V and 11 bases from J, with 19 bases between. This CDR3 spans 14 amino acids. The germline V gene has CDR1 LNHDA and CDR2 SQIVND (reference sequence). CDR3 coding DNA: TGTGCCAGTAGTATCGCGGGGGGCGCCGGGGCGGCTTTCTTT. This sequence encodes CASSIAGGAGAAFF.

The V call is TRBV5-1, the J call TRBJ2-2; 7 bases are a match to TRBD2. After removal of 4 bases from V and 0 bases from J, the junction contained 3 bases not matched to a gene. The germline CDR1 and CDR2 sequences are SGHRS and YFSETQ. This CDR3 is 15 amino acids long. The CDR3 DNA sequence: TGCGCCAGCAGCCGAGGACTAGCGAACACCGGGGAGCTGTTTTTT. Its translation: CASSRGLANTGELFF. Filled out from reference TRBV5-1 and TRBJ2-2, the complete variable domain reads KAGVTQTPRYLIKTRGQQVTLSCSPISGHRSVSWYQQTPGQGLQFLFEYFSETQRNKGNFPGRFSGRQFSNSRSEMNVSTLELGDSALYLCASSRGLANTGELFFGEGSRLTVL.

This chain joins TRBV5-5 and TRBJ2-7; a possible D gene is TRBD1 (6 bases). Germline CDR1 is SGHKS and CDR2 is YYEKEE (reference sequence). The ends were cut back, 4 bases at V and 2 bases at J, with 16 bases in the middle. The CDR3 spans 15 residues. CDR3 protein: CASSSNRVGTYEQYF. In DNA form, the CDR3 reads TGTGCCAGCAGCAGTAACAGGGTGGGGACCTACGAGCAGTACTTC.

The chain uses TRBV27 and TRBJ1-1; D is possibly TRBD1 (5 bases). The V and J ends lost 8 bases and 6 bases respectively, with 16 bases between them. This CDR3 is 13 amino acids long. CDR1 and CDR2 from the germline V gene are MNHEY and SMNVEV (reference sequence). Here the CDR3 DNA reads TGTGCCAGCCGAGGCGGGGGGTACGCTGAAGCTTTCTTT. This gives the protein CASRGGGYAEAFF.

V gene TRBV12-3 or TRBV12-4 combines with J gene TRBJ1-5, with D perhaps matching TRBD1 (6 bases). V dropped 7 bases and J dropped 5 bases, with 12 bases sitting between them. The CDR3 length is 13 residues. The CDR3 sequence is CASTTGLDQPQHF. In DNA form, the CDR3 reads TGTGCCAGCACCACAGGGCTCGATCAGCCCCAGCATTTT.

The gene calls are TRBV5-1 and TRBJ1-4, with 7 nucleotides matching TRBD1. V lost 5 bases to trimming and J lost 0 bases; unmatched junction nucleotides: 10. The CDR3 is made up of 17 amino acids. The germline V gene encodes CDR1 SGHRS and CDR2 YFSETQ. The CDR3, as DNA: TGCGCCAGCAGGAATGGCGGGACAGCGGCAACTAATGAAAAACTGTTTTTT. Translating gives CASRNGGTAATNEKLFF.

This clone came up a few times. The rearrangement joins TRBV7-2 to TRBJ2-3; 7 nucleotides line up with TRBD2. The CDR3 is 15 amino acids. Per the germline V gene, CDR1 is SGHTA and CDR2 is FQGNSA. Losses at the gene ends were 0 bases for V and 5 bases for J; bases not matched to a gene: 5. The CDR3 protein is CASSLAAGVGDTQYF. DNA for the CDR3: TGTGCCAGCAGCTTAGCGGCGGGAGTTGGAGATACGCAGTATTTT.

The CDR3 DNA is TGTGCCAGTAGGCCAGGGGCCGGGGAGCTGTTTTTT. It codes for CASRPGAGELFF. The chain couples TRBV19 to TRBJ2-2; possibly TRBD1 for D (6 bases). Deletions cut 6 bases from V and 6 bases from J, with 8 bases between. The germline V gene has CDR1 LNHDA and CDR2 SQIVND (reference sequence). This CDR3 has 12 amino acids.

In this sample, this clone turned up once. This chain uses TRBV5-1 with TRBJ2-1; unclear D gene. This CDR3 comprises 13 residues. V was clipped by 2 bases and J by 6 bases, with 9 bases between them. Per germline, CDR1 SGHRS and CDR2 YFSETQ. The CDR3 region has the DNA TGCGCCAGCAGCTTTGGGCCTCCCAATGAGCAGTTCTTC. Its translation: CASSFGPPNEQFF.

By share, this clone ranks as medium-sized. CDR3: CASTTTGSEQYF. The CDR3 DNA follows: TGTGCCAGCACCACGACAGGGTCCGAGCAGTACTTC. V is TRBV27 and J is TRBJ2-7; 7 nucleotides align to TRBD1. Trimming took 7 bases from V and 6 from J; bases not matched to a gene: 6. Germline lookup yields CDR1 MNHEY and CDR2 SMNVEV (reference sequence). The CDR3 consists of 12 residues.

This clone appeared a few times. V gene TRBV19 combines with J gene TRBJ1-6; weak D call: TRBD1 (5 bases). Germline V gives CDR1 LNHDA, CDR2 SQIVND (reference sequence). There are 15 residues in the CDR3. V was trimmed by 4 bases and J by 10 bases, leaving 17 bases between them. The CDR3 loop reads CASSTRRDSRSPLHF. Here the CDR3 DNA reads TGTGCCAGTAGTACCCGAAGGGACTCGAGATCACCCCTCCACTTT.

V and J are TRBV5-1 and TRBJ2-5; possible D gene TRBD2, 6 bases. Germline-derived CDR1 and CDR2 are SGHRS and YFSETQ. This CDR3 is 14 amino acids long. Trimming pared 5 bases from V and 5 bases from J, leaving 16 bases between. CDR3 sequence: CASSRRDRVETQYF. The CDR3 DNA follows: TGCGCCAGCAGTCGGCGGGATCGGGTGGAGACCCAGTACTTC.

The V call is TRBV6-5, the J call TRBJ1-5; no reliable D call. Germline V gene data show CDR1 as MNHEY and CDR2 as SVGAGI. The CDR3 sequence is 14 residues long. V was trimmed by 8 bases and J by 2 bases, leaving 13 bases between them. The CDR3 reads CASSVAARNQPQHF. CDR3 DNA: TGTGCCAGCTCGGTGGCGGCGCGCAATCAGCCCCAGCATTTT.